A selection of T cell receptor beta chains follows, all from one sample in a study of OX40 agonist ivuxolimab in advanced cancers. The protocol was immunoSEQ multiplex PCR, while the TCRdb copy is restricted to in-frame clones and leaves out a portion. This table has around 45,000 clones, 65% to 90% appearing once. This specimen consisted of CD4+ or CD8+ T cells sorted from blood, obtained in a trial of the OX40 agonist ivuxolimab. All receptors come from an adult with an advanced solid tumor such as melanoma, head and neck, liver or kidney cancer. Both conserved end residues are part of each CDR3. The order of the fields is clone size, J gene, V gene, D gene, CDR3 length, CDR3 DNA, CDR3 protein. A D gene is named only where the DNA matches it firmly. Not all rows give a size; the values are once, few, many and, for expanded clones, a class.

NA | TRBJ1-3 | TRBV6-5 | NA | 16 | TGTGCCAGCAGTTACTCGGGGCAACTCTCTGGAAACACCATATATTTT | CASSYSGQLSGNTIYF
NA | TRBJ2-1 | TRBV11-3 | TRBD2 | 16 | TGTGCCAGCAGCTTAGATTCGCGGGAGGGTCACAATGAGCAGTTCTTC | CASSLDSREGHNEQFF
NA | TRBJ1-4 | TRBV6-1 | NA | 15 | TGTGCCAGCAGTGTCTGGAAGGGTGCTAATGAAAAACTGTTTTTT | CASSVWKGANEKLFF
NA | TRBJ2-7 | TRBV21-1 | NA | 16 | TGTGCCAGCAGCAACGAGACTAGCGGGGCTACCTACGAGCAGTACTTC | CASSNETSGATYEQYF
NA | TRBJ1-6 | TRBV7-9 | TRBD1 | 14 | TGTGCCAGCAGACGGACAGGTTCGGAGGATTCCCTCCACTTT | CASRRTGSEDSLHF
NA | TRBJ2-3 | TRBV7-2 | TRBD2 | 19 | TGTGCCAGCAGCTTAGTCACCGCACGGGCGGGAGGGCGCACAGATACGCAGTATTTT | CASSLVTARAGGRTDTQYF
NA | TRBJ2-7 | TRBV6-5 | NA | 14 | TGTGCCAGCAGTTTCTACGCCGCCACCTACGAGCAGTACTTC | CASSFYAATYEQYF
NA | TRBJ2-7 | TRBV21-1 | NA | 13 | TGTGCCACCCCAGGACTAGAGATCTACGAGCAGTACTTC | CATPGLEIYEQYF
NA | TRBJ1-3 | TRBV10-3 | TRBD1 | 14 | TGTGCCATCAGTGAGACAGGGGAAGGAAACACCATATATTTT | CAISETGEGNTIYF
NA | TRBJ1-1 | TRBV19 | NA | 14 | TGTGCCAGTAGTGGCTGGGCAGCGAACACTGAAGCTTTCTTT | CASSGWAANTEAFF
NA | TRBJ2-3 | TRBV7-2 | TRBD2 | 17 | TGTGCCAGCAGCCCAATGCTAGCGGGGGCCCGCACAGATACGCAGTATTTT | CASSPMLAGARTDTQYF
NA | TRBJ1-2 | TRBV7-8 | TRBD1 | 15 | TGTGCCAGCAGCTTAGGCGGACAGGGTAGATTGGGCTACACCTTC | CASSLGGQGRLGYTF
NA | TRBJ2-1 | TRBV11-3 | TRBD1 | 13 | TGTGCCAGCAGCCCAGGGGGCAAGGATGAGCAGTTCTTC | CASSPGGKDEQFF
NA | TRBJ2-1 | TRBV5-1 | NA | 15 | TGCGCCAGCAGCCCAAGGACAGCTTCCTACAATGAGCAGTTCTTC | CASSPRTASYNEQFF
NA | TRBJ2-2 | TRBV7-9 | NA | 14 | TGTGCCAGCGGCGAGGACAGTAGCACCGGGGAGCTGTTTTTT | CASGEDSSTGELFF
NA | TRBJ2-7 | TRBV7-9 | NA | 13 | TGTGCCAGCAGCGCTATGACCGTCTACGAGCAGTACTTC | CASSAMTVYEQYF
NA | TRBJ2-7 | TRBV7-2 | TRBD1 | 15 | TGTGCCAGCAGAGATGGGGGGACAGGGCCCCACGAGCAGTACTTC | CASRDGGTGPHEQYF
NA | TRBJ2-2 | TRBV11-3 | TRBD1 | 15 | TGTGCCAGCAGCCCCGGGACAGCAAACACCGGGGAGCTGTTTTTT | CASSPGTANTGELFF
NA | TRBJ2-3 | TRBV29-1 | TRBD2 | 14 | TGCAGCGTTCCCCGGGTAGCGGGGGCAGATACGCAGTATTTT | CSVPRVAGADTQYF
NA | TRBJ1-2 | TRBV19 | TRBD1 | 14 | TGTGCCAGTAGTGCTCCGGGACAGAACTATGGCTACACCTTC | CASSAPGQNYGYTF
once | TRBJ2-7 | TRBV11-2 | NA | 15 | TGTGCCAGCAGCTCCGACTTTCCCATCTCCTACGAGCAGTACTTC | CASSSDFPISYEQYF
NA | TRBJ1-1 | TRBV6-5 | NA | 12 | TGTGCCAGCAGGCCGACACAAACTGAAGCTTTCTTT | CASRPTQTEAFF
NA | TRBJ2-7 | TRBV29-1 | NA | 12 | TGCAGCGTACGGACACTCTCCTACGAGCAGTACTTC | CSVRTLSYEQYF
few | TRBJ2-3 | TRBV5-1 | TRBD2 | 17 | TGCGCCAGCAGCTTAGGGGGGACTAGCGGAGCCACAGATACGCAGTATTTT | CASSLGGTSGATDTQYF
NA | TRBJ1-6 | TRBV19 | NA | 15 | TGTGCCAGTAGTACCAGGGGCGCAGGAAATTCACCCCTCCACTTT | CASSTRGAGNSPLHF
NA | TRBJ1-1 | TRBV30 | NA | 17 | TGTGCCTGGACCCCCCCGGCACTGGGACACCTGAACACTGAAGCTTTCTTT | CAWTPPALGHLNTEAFF
NA | TRBJ2-7 | TRBV4-2 | TRBD2 | 17 | TGTGCCAGCAGCCAAGATTGGGCGAGCGGGGGGGGTCTGGCGCAGTACTTC | CASSQDWASGGGLAQYF
NA | TRBJ1-1 | TRBV6-5 | TRBD1 | 14 | TGTGCCAGCAGTTACTCCGGACAGGGCACTGAAGCTTTCTTT | CASSYSGQGTEAFF
NA | TRBJ2-7 | TRBV7-6 | NA | 12 | TGTGCCAGCGGCAGAGGAGTATACGAGCAGTACTTC | CASGRGVYEQYF
NA | TRBJ1-3 | TRBV7-6 | NA | 16 | TGTGCCAGCAGCTTACGTGAACTAAGCTCTGGAAACACCATATATTTT | CASSLRELSSGNTIYF
NA | TRBJ2-1 | TRBV9 | TRBD1 | 13 | TGTGCCAGCAGCGCGGTACAGGGGGTTGAGCAGTTCTTC | CASSAVQGVEQFF
NA | TRBJ1-6 | TRBV14 | TRBD1 | 15 | TGTGCCAGCAGCCAAGAGGCAGGGGGGACTTCACCCCTCCACTTT | CASSQEAGGTSPLHF
NA | TRBJ1-3 | TRBV7-2 | NA | 15 | TGTGCCAGCAGCCCCGGGGGGTTCTCTGGAAACACCATATATTTT | CASSPGGFSGNTIYF
NA | TRBJ1-2 | TRBV5-6 | NA | 16 | TGTGCCAGCAGCTTGGAGAGGGGATGGAGTAACTATGGCTACACCTTC | CASSLERGWSNYGYTF
NA | TRBJ2-3 | TRBV6-6 | TRBD1 | 15 | TGTGCCAGCAGGATACAGGGGCGACCCACAGATACGCAGTATTTT | CASRIQGRPTDTQYF
NA | TRBJ2-3 | TRBV9 | NA | 16 | TGTGCCAGCAGCGTAGAAGGTGGGGGGGCCACAGATACGCAGTATTTT | CASSVEGGGATDTQYF
NA | TRBJ2-7 | TRBV5-1 | NA | 12 | TGCGCCAGCAGCGAACAGGGAAGTCAGCAGTACTTC | CASSEQGSQQYF
NA | TRBJ2-3 | TRBV27 | TRBD2 | 12 | TGTGCCAGCAGTCTAACTAGCGGTACGCAGTATTTT | CASSLTSGTQYF
NA | TRBJ2-3 | TRBV2 | TRBD2 | 16 | TGTGCCAGCAGTGATAGGGCTAGCGGGAGTAACTCTCCGCAGTATTTT | CASSDRASGSNSPQYF
NA | TRBJ2-7 | TRBV6-1 | TRBD1 | 14 | TGTGCCAGCACCTTGGACAGGGGGTTCAACGAGCAGTACTTC | CASTLDRGFNEQYF
NA | TRBJ2-1 | TRBV23-1 | NA | 16 | TGCGCCAGCAGTCAATCGCTCCGGGGCTCCTACAATGAGCAGTTCTTC | CASSQSLRGSYNEQFF
NA | TRBJ1-2 | TRBV2 | NA | 15 | TGTGCCAGCAGTGAACGGCGGGATTATGGCTATGGCTACACCTTC | CASSERRDYGYGYTF
NA | TRBJ2-7 | TRBV6-5 | NA | 11 | TGTGCCAGCGACACGGGGAACGAGCAGTACTTC | CASDTGNEQYF
NA | TRBJ2-2 | TRBV6-5 | TRBD2 | 16 | TGTGCCAGCAGTTACCCTAAGCGGGGGGTATCCCGGGGAGCTGTTTTT | CASSYPKRGVSRGAVF
NA | TRBJ2-4 | TRBV11-2 | NA | 14 | TGTGCCAGCAGCTTAGCAGGGAGGCCTAACATTCAGTACTTC | CASSLAGRPNIQYF
NA | TRBJ2-7 | TRBV5-4 | NA | 13 | TGTGCCAGCAGCTCACATCCCAAGTACGAGCAGTACTTC | CASSSHPKYEQYF
NA | TRBJ2-7 | TRBV2 | TRBD2 | 17 | TGTGCCAGCAGTGCCGGTTCCCTAAGCGGGAGTTTCTACGAGCAGTACTTC | CASSAGSLSGSFYEQYF
NA | TRBJ2-1 | TRBV5-1 | TRBD2 | 15 | TGCGCCAGCAGCTCCGGGACTAGCGTCTACAATGAGCAGTTCTTC | CASSSGTSVYNEQFF
NA | TRBJ2-2 | TRBV6-1 | TRBD1 | 19 | TGTGCCAGCAGTGAATATTTAGGGACAGGGGCGTTGAACACCGGGGAGCTGTTTTTT | CASSEYLGTGALNTGELFF
NA | TRBJ2-7 | TRBV4-1 | TRBD1 | 16 | TGCGCCAGCAGCCAAGACCTCGCCGGGACAGCCTACGAGCAGTACTTC | CASSQDLAGTAYEQYF
once | TRBJ2-2 | TRBV5-1 | TRBD1 | 16 | TGCGCCAGCAGCGAGGGACAGACGAGAAGGGCCGGGGAGCTGTTTTTT | CASSEGQTRRAGELFF
NA | TRBJ2-6 | TRBV5-1 | TRBD1 | 16 | TGCGCCAGCAGCAAGACAGGGCCCTCTGGGGCCAACGTCCTGACTTTC | CASSKTGPSGANVLTF
NA | TRBJ2-7 | TRBV11-2 | NA | 13 | TGTGCCAGCAGCTTAGGAAGTCGGGGCGAGCAGTACTTC | CASSLGSRGEQYF
NA | TRBJ2-3 | TRBV5-1 | NA | 15 | TGCGCCAGCAGCTTGTCCGGGGGCCGGGCAGATACGCAGTATTTT | CASSLSGGRADTQYF